This TCR beta chain was observed in a study of blood T cell repertoires in COVID-19. Study-level background: Both acute and convalescent COVID-19 samples were obtained from the United States, Italy and Spain. T cells, B-cell-depleted T cells, or PBMCs provided the cDNA or gDNA that served as material.

Original handling: Amplification from reference gene primers served as the basis for estimated nucleated cell counts. Repertoires were generated with immunoSEQ multiplex PCR, while TCRdb's copy carries only in-frame clones and drops some. The V and J calls and the clone size are those of that table, but D and trimming were determined from the DNA. Of roughly 160,000 clones listed, 81% were seen once; the top ten hold 5.6%. The CDR3 totals 15 residues. CDR1 and CDR2 (germline): SGHTA, FQGNSA. V was clipped by 2 bases and J by 4 bases; unmatched bases: 4. This receptor was taken from a woman aged 40 to 50 with acute COVID-19. The specimen sequenced was PBMCs or T cells enriched from blood (not recorded which). This sequence joins TRBV7-2 and TRBJ2-1; 8 bases are a match to TRBD2. The CDR3 loop is CASSLTGLVYNEQFF. The CDR3, as DNA: TGTGCCAGCAGCTTAACGGGACTAGTTTACAATGAGCAGTTCTTC.